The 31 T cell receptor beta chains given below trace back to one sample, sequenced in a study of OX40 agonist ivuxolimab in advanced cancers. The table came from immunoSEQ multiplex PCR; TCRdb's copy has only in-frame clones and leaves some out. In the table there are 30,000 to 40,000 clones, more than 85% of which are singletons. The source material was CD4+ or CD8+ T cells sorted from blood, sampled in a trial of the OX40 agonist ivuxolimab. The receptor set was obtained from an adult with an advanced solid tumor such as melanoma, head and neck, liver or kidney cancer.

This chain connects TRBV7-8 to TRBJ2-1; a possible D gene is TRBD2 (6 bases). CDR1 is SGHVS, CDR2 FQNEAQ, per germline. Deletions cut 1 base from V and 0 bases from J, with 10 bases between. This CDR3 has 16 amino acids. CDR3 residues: CASSLEAGSSYNEQFF. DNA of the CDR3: TGTGCCAGCAGCTTAGAGGCGGGGTCCTCCTACAATGAGCAGTTCTTC.

In nucleotides, the CDR3 is TGCGCCAGCAGTGAACTGAGCGGGGGGGATAAAGAGACCCAGTACTTC. Amino acids: CASSELSGGDKETQYF. The chain has TRBV10-2 and TRBJ2-5, with 10 bases fitting TRBD2. Trimming took 3 bases from V and 3 from J; bases not matched to a gene: 7. The germline CDR1 and CDR2 sequences are WSHSY and SAAADI. The CDR3 totals 16 residues.

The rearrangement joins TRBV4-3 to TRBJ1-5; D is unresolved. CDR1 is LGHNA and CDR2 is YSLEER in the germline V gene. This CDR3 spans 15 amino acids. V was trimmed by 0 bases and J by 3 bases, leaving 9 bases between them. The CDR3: CASSQDGQNNQPQHF. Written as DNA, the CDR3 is TGCGCCAGCAGCCAAGATGGGCAGAACAATCAGCCCCAGCATTTT.

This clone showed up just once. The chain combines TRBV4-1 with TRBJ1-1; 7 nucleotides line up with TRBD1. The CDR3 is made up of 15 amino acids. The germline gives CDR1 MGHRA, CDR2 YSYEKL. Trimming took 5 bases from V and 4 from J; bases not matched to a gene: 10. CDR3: CASSYTGEGGTEAFF. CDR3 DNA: TGCGCCAGCAGCTACACAGGGGAGGGCGGCACTGAAGCTTTCTTT.

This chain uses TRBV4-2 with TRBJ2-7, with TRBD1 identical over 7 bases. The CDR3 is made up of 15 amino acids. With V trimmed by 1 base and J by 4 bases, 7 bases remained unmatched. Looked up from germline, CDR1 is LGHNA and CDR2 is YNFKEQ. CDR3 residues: CASSQVQGQVYEQYF. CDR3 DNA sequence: TGTGCCAGCAGCCAAGTTCAAGGACAGGTATACGAGCAGTACTTC.

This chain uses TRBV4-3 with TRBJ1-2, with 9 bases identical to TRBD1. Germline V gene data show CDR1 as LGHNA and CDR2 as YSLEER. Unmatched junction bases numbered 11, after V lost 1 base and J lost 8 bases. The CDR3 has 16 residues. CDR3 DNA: TGCGCCAGCAGCCAAGCCCGGGGACAGGGTCTTGCGGGCTACACCTTC. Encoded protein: CASSQARGQGLAGYTF.

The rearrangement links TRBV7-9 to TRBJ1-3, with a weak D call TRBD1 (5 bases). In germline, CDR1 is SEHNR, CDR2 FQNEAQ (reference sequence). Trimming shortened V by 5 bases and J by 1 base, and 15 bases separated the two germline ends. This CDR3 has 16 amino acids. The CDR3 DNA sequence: TGTGCCAGCAGCCAGGTTCATTGGGGGTCTGGAAACACCATATATTTT. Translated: CASSQVHWGSGNTIYF.

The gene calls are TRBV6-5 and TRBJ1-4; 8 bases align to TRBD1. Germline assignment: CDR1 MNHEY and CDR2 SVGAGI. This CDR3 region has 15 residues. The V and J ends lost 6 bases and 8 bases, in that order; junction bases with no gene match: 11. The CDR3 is CASSLTGGGREKLFF. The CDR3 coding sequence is TGTGCCAGCAGCCTAACAGGGGGAGGTCGCGAAAAACTGTTTTTT.

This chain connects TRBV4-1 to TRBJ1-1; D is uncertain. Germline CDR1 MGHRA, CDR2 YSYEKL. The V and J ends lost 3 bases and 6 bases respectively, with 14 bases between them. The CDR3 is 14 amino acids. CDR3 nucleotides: TGCGCCAGCAGCCACACCATAGTAGCCGCTGAAGCTTTCTTT. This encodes CASSHTIVAAEAFF.

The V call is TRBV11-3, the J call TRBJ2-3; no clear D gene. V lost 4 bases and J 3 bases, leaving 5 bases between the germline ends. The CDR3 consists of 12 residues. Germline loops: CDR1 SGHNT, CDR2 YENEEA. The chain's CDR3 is CASSSRTDTQYF. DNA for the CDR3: TGTGCCAGCAGCTCAAGGACAGATACGCAGTATTTT.

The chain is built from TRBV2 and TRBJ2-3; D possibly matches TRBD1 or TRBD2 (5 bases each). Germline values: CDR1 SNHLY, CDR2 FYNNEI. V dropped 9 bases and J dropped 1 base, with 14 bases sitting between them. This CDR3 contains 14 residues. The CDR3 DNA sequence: TGTGCCAGGGAAACGGGACCAGGCACAGATACGCAGTATTTT. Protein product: CARETGPGTDTQYF.

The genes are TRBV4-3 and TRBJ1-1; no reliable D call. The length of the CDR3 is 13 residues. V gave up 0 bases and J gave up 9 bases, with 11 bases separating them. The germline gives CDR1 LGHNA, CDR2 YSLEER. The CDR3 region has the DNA TGCGCCAGCAGCCAAGATCTTAGACAACAAGCTTTCTTT. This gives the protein CASSQDLRQQAFF.

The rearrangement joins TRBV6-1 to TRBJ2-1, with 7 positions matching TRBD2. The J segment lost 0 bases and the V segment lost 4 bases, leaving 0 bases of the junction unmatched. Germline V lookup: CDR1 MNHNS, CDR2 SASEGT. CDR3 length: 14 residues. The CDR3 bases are TGTGCCAGCAGTGCTAGCGGCTCCTACAATGAGCAGTTCTTC. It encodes CASSASGSYNEQFF.

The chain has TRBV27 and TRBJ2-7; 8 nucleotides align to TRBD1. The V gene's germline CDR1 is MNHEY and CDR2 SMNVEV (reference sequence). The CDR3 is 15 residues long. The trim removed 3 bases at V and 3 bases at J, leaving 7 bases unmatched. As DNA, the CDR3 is TGTGCCAGCAGTTTTACCGGGACAGGTGGCTACGAGCAGTACTTC. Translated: CASSFTGTGGYEQYF.

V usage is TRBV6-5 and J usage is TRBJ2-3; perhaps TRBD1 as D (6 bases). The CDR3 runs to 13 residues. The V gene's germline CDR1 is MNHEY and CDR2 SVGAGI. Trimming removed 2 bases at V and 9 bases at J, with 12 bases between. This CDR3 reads CASSYATGLTQYF. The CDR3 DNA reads TGTGCCAGCAGTTACGCTACAGGGCTCACGCAGTATTTT.

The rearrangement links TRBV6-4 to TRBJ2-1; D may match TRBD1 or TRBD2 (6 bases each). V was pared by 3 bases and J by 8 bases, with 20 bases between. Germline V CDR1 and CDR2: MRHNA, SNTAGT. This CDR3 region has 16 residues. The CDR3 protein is CASSDWAVGGPHEQFF. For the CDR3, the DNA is TGTGCCAGCAGTGATTGGGCCGTCGGGGGCCCGCATGAGCAGTTCTTC.

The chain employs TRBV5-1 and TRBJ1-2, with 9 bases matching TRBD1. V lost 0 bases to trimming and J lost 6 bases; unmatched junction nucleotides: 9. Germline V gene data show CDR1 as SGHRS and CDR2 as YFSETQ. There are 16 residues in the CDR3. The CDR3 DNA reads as TGCGCCAGCAGCTTGGGATTCGGACAGGGGTTTCATGGCTACACCTTC. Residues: CASSLGFGQGFHGYTF. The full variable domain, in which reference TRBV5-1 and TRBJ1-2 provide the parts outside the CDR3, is KAGVTQTPRYLIKTRGQQVTLSCSPISGHRSVSWYQQTPGQGLQFLFEYFSETQRNKGNFPGRFSGRQFSNSRSEMNVSTLELGDSALYLCASSLGFGQGFHGYTFGSGTRLTVV.

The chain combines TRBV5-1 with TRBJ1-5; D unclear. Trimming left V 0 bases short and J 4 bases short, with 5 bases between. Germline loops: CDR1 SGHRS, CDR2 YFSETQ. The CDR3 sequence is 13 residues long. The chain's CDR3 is CASSLVPNQPQHF. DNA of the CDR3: TGCGCCAGCAGCTTGGTCCCAAATCAGCCCCAGCATTTT. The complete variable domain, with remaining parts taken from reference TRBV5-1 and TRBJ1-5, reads KAGVTQTPRYLIKTRGQQVTLSCSPISGHRSVSWYQQTPGQGLQFLFEYFSETQRNKGNFPGRFSGRQFSNSRSEMNVSTLELGDSALYLCASSLVPNQPQHFGDGTRLSIL.

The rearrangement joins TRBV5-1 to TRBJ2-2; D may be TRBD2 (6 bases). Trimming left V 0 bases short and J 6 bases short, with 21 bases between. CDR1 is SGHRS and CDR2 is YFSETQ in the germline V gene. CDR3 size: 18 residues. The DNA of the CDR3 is TGCGCCAGCAGCTTGGGAATTGTGCAGGTGGGGGACTCCGGGGAGCTGTTTTTT. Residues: CASSLGIVQVGDSGELFF.

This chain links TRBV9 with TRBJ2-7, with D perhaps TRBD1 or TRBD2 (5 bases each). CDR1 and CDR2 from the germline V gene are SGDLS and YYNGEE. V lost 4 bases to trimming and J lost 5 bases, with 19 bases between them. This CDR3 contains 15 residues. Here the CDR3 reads CASSRGPGYPNEQYF. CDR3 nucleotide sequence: TGTGCCAGCAGCAGAGGGCCAGGGTACCCAAACGAGCAGTACTTC.

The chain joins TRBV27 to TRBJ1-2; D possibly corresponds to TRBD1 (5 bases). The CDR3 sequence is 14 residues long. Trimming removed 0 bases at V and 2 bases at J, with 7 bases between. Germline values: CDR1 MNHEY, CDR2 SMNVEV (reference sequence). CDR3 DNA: TGTGCCAGCAGTTTATCGTGGGGGAACTATGGCTACACCTTC. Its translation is CASSLSWGNYGYTF.

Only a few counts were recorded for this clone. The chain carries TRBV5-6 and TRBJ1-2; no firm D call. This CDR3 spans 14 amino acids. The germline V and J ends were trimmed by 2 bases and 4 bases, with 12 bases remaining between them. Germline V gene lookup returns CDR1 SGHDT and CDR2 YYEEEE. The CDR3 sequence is CASSLFYSPYGYTF. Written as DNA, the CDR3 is TGTGCCAGCAGCTTATTCTACAGTCCCTATGGCTACACCTTC.

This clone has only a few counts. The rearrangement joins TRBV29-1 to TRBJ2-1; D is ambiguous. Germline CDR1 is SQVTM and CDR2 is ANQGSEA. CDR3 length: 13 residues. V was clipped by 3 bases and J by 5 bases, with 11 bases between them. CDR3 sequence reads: CSVDSQQHNEQFF. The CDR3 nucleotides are TGCAGCGTTGATAGCCAGCAGCACAATGAGCAGTTCTTC.

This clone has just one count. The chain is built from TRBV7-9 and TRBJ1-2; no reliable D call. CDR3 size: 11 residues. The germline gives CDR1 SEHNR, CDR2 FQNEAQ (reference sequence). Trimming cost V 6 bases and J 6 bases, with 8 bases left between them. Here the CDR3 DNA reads TGTGCCAGCAGTCCCGACGATGGCTACACCTTC. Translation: CASSPDDGYTF.

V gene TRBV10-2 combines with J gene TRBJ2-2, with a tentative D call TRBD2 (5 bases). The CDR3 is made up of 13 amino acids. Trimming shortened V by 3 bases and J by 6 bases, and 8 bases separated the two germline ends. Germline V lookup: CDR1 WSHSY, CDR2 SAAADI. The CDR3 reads CASSDGGAGELFF. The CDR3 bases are TGCGCCAGCAGTGACGGAGGCGCCGGGGAGCTGTTTTTT.

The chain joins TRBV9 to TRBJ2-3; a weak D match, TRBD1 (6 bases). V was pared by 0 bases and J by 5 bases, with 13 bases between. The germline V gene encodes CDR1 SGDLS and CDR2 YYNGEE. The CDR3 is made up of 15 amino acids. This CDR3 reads CASSVEGVREDTQYF. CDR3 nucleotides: TGTGCCAGCAGCGTAGAGGGGGTGCGTGAAGATACGCAGTATTTT.

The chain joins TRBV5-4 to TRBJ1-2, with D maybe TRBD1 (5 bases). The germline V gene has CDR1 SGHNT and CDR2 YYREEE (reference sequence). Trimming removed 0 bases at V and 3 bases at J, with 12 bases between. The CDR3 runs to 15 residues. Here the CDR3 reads CASSLEEQGYYGYTF. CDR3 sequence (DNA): TGTGCCAGCAGCTTGGAGGAGCAGGGCTACTATGGCTACACCTTC.

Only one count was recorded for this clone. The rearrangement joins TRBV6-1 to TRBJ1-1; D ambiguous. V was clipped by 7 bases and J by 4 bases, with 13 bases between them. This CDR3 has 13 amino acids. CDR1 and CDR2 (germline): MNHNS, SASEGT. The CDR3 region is CASTLGVSTEAFF. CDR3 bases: TGTGCCAGCACCCTGGGTGTTTCCACTGAAGCTTTCTTT.

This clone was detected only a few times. CDR3 amino acids: CASSYSAPFSGNTIYF. CDR3 DNA: TGTGCCAGCAGTTACAGTGCCCCTTTCTCTGGAAACACCATATATTTT. V is TRBV6-5 and J is TRBJ1-3; D not resolved. V was trimmed by 2 bases and J by 0 bases, leaving 11 bases between them. Germline CDR1 and CDR2: MNHEY and SVGAGI. CDR3 length: 16 amino acids.

The CDR3 reads CASSSGARITEAFF. The CDR3 DNA sequence: TGTGCCAGCAGCTCGGGGGCTAGGATCACTGAAGCTTTCTTT. The chain recombines TRBV7-3 with TRBJ1-1; tentative D call: TRBD1 (6 bases). Germline V gene data show CDR1 as SGHTA and CDR2 as FQGTGA. Deletions cut 4 bases from V and 4 bases from J, with 13 bases between. The CDR3 has 14 residues.

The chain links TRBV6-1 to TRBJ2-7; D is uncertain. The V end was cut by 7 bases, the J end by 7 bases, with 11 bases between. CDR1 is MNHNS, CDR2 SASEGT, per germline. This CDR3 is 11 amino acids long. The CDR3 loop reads CASKMAGEQYF. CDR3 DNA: TGTGCCAGCAAAATGGCCGGAGAGCAGTACTTC.